Below, one TCR beta chain is given with its context. Its antigen remains unknown. Hyperthyroidism patients were newly diagnosed, under 2 months' duration, aged 18 to 65. The data were taken from a study of Graves' ophthalmopathy and Graves' hyperthyroidism. CDR3 length: 14 residues. V lost 6 bases and J 1 base, leaving 10 bases between the germline ends. The germline CDR1 and CDR2 sequences are ENHRY and SYGVKD. Study results and limitations: In separating ophthalmopathy from stable hyperthyroidism, a 13-signature model achieved about 90% sensitivity and 81.08% specificity.

RNA transcripts were the template, and TCR beta CDR3 regions were amplified from them. Second-round multiplex PCR followed a first-round RT-PCR using HTBI primers. One entry per CDR3 protein results from TCRdb running MiXCR on the multiplex PCR reads. The sample lists about 1.1 million distinct CDR3 sequences, 35% to 45% seen once, with approximately 10% in the top ten. The origin of this receptor is an adult man with Graves' hyperthyroidism. The rearrangement uses TRBV10-3 and TRBJ1-5; D gene uncertain. The specimen was peripheral blood or thyroid tissue (not recorded which). The CDR3 loop reads CAIRAASSNQPQHF. DNA for the CDR3: TGTGCCATCAGGGCGGCTAGCAGCAATCAGCCCCAGCATTTT.